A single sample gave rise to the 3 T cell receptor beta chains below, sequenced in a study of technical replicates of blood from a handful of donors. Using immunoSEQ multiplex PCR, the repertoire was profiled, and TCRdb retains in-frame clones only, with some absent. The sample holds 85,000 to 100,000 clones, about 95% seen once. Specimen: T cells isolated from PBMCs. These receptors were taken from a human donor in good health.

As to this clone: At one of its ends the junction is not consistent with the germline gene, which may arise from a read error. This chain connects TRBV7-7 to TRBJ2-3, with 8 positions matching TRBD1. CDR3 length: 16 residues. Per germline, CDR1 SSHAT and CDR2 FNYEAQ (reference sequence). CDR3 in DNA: TGTGCTAGCAGCCCCTCCCAGGGGGCTTCCACAGATACGCAGTATTTT. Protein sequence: CASSPSQGASTDTQYF.

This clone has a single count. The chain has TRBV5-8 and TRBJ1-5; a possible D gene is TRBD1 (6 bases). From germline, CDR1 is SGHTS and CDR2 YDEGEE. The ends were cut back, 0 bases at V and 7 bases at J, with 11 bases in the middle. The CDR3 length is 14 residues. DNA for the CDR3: TGTGCCAGCAGCTTGGCAGGGGTCAGACAGCCCCAGCATTTT. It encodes CASSLAGVRQPQHF.

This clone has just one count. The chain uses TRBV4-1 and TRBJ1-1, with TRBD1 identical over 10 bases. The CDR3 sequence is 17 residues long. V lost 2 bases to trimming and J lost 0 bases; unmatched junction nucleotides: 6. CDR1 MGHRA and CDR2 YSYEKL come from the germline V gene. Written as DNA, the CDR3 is TGCGCCAGCAGCCAATTCGGGACAGGGGTCCTGAACACTGAAGCTTTCTTT. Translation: CASSQFGTGVLNTEAFF.